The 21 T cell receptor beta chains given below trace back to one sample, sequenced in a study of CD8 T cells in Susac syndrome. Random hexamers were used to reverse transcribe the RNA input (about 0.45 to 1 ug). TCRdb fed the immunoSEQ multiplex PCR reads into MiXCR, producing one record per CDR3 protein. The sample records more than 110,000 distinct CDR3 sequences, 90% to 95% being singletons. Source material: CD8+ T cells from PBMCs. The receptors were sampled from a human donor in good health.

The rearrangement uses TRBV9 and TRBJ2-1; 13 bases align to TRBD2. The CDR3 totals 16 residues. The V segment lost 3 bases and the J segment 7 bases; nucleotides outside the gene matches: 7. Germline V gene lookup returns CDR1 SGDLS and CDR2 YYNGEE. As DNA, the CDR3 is TGTGCCAGCAGCGCTCGGACTAGCGGGAGAGAGAATGAGCAGTTCTTC. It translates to CASSARTSGRENEQFF.

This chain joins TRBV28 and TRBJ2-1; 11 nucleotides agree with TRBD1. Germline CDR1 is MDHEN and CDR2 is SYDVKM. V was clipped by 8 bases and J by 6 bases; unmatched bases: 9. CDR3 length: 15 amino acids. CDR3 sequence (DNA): TGTGCCAGCCGCGCCTTTGGGACAGGGGGCAATGAGCAGTTCTTC. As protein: CASRAFGTGGNEQFF.

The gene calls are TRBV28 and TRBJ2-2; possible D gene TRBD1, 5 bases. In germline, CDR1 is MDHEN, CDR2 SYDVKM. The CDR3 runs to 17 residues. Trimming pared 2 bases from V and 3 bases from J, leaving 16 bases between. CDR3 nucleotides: TGTGCCAGCAGTTTACAATCGGGCAGGGAATACACCGGGGAGCTGTTTTTT. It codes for CASSLQSGREYTGELFF.

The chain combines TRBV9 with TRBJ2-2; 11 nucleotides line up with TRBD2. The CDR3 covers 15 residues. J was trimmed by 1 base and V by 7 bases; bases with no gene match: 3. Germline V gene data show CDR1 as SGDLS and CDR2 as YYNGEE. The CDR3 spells CASGGLAENTGELFF. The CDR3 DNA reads TGTGCCAGCGGGGGACTAGCGGAGAACACCGGGGAGCTGTTTTTT.

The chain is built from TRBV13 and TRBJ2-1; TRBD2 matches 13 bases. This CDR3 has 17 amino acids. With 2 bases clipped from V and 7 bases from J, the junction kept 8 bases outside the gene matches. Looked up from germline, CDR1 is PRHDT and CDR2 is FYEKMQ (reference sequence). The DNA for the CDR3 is TGTGCCAGCAGCTTAACCGCCGGGACTAGCGGGATGAATGAGCAGTTCTTC. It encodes CASSLTAGTSGMNEQFF.

CDR3 sequence reads: CASSRERDEQFF. CDR3 sequence (DNA): TGTGCCAGCAGCCGGGAGAGAGATGAGCAGTTCTTC. The J gene is TRBJ2-1, the V gene TRBV3-1; TRBD2 might be the D (5 bases). V shed 4 bases and J shed 8 bases, with 9 bases lying between them. Per the germline V gene, CDR1 is LGHDT and CDR2 is YNNKEL (reference sequence). The CDR3 sequence is 12 residues long.

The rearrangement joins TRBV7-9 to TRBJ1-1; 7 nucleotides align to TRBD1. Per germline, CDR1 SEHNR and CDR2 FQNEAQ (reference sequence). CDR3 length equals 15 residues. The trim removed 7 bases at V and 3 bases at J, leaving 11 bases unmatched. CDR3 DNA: TGTGCCAGCATCGTTTACAGGGGAGAGGACACTGAAGCTTTCTTT. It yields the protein CASIVYRGEDTEAFF. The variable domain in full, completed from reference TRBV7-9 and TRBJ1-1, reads DTGVSQNPRHKITKRGQNVTFRCDPISEHNRLYWYRQTLGQGPEFLTYFQNEAQLEKSRLLSDRFSAERPKGSFSTLEIQRTEQGDSAMYLCASIVYRGEDTEAFFGQGTRLTVV.

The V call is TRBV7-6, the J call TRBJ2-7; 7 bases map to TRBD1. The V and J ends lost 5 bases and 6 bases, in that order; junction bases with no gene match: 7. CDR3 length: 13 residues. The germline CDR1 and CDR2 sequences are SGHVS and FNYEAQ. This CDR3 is CASSPGDSGEQYF. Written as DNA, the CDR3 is TGTGCCAGCAGCCCCGGGGACAGTGGCGAGCAGTACTTC.

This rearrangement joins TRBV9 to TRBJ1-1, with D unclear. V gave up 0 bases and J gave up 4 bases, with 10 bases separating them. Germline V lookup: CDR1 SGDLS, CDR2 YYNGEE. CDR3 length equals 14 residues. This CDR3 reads CASSVAGISTEAFF. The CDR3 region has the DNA TGTGCCAGCAGCGTAGCGGGTATCAGCACTGAAGCTTTCTTT.

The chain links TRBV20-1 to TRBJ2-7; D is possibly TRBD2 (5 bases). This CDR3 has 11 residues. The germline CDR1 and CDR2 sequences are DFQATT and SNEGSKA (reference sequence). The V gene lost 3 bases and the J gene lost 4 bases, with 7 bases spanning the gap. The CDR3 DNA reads TGCAGTGCTAGGCGCGGGTACGAGCAGTACTTC. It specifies CSARRGYEQYF.

For the CDR3, the DNA is TGTGCCAGCAGCTTGGACAGGGTGGTCAATGAGCAGTTCTTC. Translation: CASSLDRVVNEQFF. This sequence joins TRBV7-6 and TRBJ2-1; TRBD1 matches at 8 bases. CDR1 and CDR2 (germline): SGHVS, FNYEAQ. Losses at the gene ends were 3 bases for V and 6 bases for J; bases not matched to a gene: 4. CDR3 length: 14 residues.

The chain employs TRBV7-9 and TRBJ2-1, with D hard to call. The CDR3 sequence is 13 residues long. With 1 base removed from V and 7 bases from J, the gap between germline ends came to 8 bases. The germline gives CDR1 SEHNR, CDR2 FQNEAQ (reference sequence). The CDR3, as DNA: TGTGCCAGCAGCTTAGGGATAGAAAATGAGCAGTTCTTC. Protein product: CASSLGIENEQFF.

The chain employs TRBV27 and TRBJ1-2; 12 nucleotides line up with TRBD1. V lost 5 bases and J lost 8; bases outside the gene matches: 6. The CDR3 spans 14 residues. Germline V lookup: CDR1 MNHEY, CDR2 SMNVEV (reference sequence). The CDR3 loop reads CASSPGTGGRGYTF. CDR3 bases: TGTGCCAGCAGTCCCGGGACAGGGGGCCGGGGCTACACCTTC.

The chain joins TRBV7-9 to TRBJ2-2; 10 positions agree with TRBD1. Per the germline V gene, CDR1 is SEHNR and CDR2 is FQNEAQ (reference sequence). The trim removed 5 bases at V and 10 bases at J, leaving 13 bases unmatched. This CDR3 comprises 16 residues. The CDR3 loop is CASSQPPGTGAQELFF. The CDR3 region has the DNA TGTGCCAGCAGCCAACCTCCCGGGACAGGGGCCCAGGAGCTGTTTTTT. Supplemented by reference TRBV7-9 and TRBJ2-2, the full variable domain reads DTGVSQNPRHKITKRGQNVTFRCDPISEHNRLYWYRQTLGQGPEFLTYFQNEAQLEKSRLLSDRFSAERPKGSFSTLEIQRTEQGDSAMYLCASSQPPGTGAQELFFGEGSRLTVL.

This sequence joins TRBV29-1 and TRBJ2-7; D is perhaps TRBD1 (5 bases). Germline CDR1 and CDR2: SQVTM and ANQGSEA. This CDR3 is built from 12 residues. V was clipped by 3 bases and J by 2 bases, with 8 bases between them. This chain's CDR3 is CSVDQGPYEQYF. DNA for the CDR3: TGCAGCGTTGATCAGGGCCCCTACGAGCAGTACTTC.

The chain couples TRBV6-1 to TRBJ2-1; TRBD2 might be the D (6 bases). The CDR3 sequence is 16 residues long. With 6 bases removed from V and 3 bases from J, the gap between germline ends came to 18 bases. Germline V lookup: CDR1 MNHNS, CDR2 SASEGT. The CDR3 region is CASSQGLRYFYNEQFF. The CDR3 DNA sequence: TGTGCCAGCAGCCAGGGACTCAGATATTTCTACAATGAGCAGTTCTTC.

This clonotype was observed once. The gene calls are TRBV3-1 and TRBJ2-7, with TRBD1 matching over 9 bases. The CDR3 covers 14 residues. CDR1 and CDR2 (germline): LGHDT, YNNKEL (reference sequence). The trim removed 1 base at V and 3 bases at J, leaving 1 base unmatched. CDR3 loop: CASSQVGQGYEQYF. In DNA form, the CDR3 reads TGTGCCAGCAGCCAAGTGGGACAGGGCTACGAGCAGTACTTC.

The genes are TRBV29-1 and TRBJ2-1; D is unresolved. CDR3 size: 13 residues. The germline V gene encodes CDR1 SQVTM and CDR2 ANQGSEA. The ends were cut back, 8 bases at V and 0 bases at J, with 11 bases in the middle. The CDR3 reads CSISGSSYNEQFF. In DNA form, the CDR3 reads TGCAGCATCTCAGGAAGCTCCTACAATGAGCAGTTCTTC.

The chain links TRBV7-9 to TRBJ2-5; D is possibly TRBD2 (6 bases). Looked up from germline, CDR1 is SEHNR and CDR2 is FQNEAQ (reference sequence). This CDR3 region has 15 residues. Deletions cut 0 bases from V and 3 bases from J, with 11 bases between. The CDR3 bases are TGTGCCAGCAGCTTAGCGGGGGGACTGGAAGAGACCCAGTACTTC. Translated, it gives CASSLAGGLEETQYF. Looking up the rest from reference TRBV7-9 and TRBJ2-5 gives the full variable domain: DTGVSQNPRHKITKRGQNVTFRCDPISEHNRLYWYRQTLGQGPEFLTYFQNEAQLEKSRLLSDRFSAERPKGSFSTLEIQRTEQGDSAMYLCASSLAGGLEETQYFGPGTRLLVL.

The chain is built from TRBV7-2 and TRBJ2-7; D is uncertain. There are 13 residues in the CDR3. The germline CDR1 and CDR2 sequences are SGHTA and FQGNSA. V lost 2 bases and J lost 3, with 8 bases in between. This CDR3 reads CASSLTVNYEQYF. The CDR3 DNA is TGTGCCAGCAGCTTAACGGTCAACTACGAGCAGTACTTC.

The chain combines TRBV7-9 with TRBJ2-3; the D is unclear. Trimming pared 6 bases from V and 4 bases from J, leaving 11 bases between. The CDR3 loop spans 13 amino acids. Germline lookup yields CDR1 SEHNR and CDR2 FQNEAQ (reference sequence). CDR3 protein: CASRFISADTQYF. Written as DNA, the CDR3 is TGTGCCAGCAGGTTTATTTCCGCAGATACGCAGTATTTT.